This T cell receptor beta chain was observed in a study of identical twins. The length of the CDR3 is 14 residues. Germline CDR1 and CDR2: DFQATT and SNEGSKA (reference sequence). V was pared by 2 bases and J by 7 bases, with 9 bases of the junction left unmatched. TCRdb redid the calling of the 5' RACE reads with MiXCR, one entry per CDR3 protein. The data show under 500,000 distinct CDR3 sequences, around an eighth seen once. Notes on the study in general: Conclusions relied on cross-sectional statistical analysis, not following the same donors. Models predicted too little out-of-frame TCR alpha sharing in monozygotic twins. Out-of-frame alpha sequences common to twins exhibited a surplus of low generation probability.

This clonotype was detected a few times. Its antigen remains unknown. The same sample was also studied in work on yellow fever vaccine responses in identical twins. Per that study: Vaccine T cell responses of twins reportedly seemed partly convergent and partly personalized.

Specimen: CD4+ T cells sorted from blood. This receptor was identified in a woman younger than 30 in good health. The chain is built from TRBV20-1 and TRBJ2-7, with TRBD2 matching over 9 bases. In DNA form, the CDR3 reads TGCAGTGCTAGAAGCGCGGGAGGGCGGCGGGAGCAGTACTTC. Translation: CSARSAGGRREQYF.